The 19 T cell receptor beta chains given below trace back to one sample, sequenced in a study of T cells in Graves' hyperthyroidism and ophthalmopathy. RNA transcripts yielded amplified TCR beta CDR3 regions. The TCR CDR3 first-round RT-PCR relied on the HTBI primer set. From the multiplex PCR reads, TCRdb called clonotypes with MiXCR, one entry per CDR3 protein. The sample lists around 520,000 distinct CDR3 sequences; approximately 24% were seen once. Sequences were obtained from blood. These receptors all come from a woman in her 30s with Graves' ophthalmopathy.

This clonotype was picked up many times. V is TRBV4-1 and J is TRBJ2-5, with 11 bases lining up with TRBD2. The V gene's germline CDR1 is MGHRA and CDR2 YSYEKL. The CDR3 is 20 residues long. V trimming: 3 bases; J trimming: 2 bases; junction bases outside the gene matches: 17. The CDR3 DNA is TGCGCCAGCAGCCAGGACCCCCCTACTAGCGGGGGATCCTTTCAAGAGACCCAGTACTTC. Protein sequence: CASSQDPPTSGGSFQETQYF.

This clonotype has only a few counts. This sequence joins TRBV6-1 and TRBJ1-5; TRBD1 aligns across 8 bases. CDR1 MNHNS and CDR2 SASEGT come from the germline V gene. V lost 2 bases, J lost 2 bases, and 8 bases stayed unmatched. The CDR3 spans 17 residues. The CDR3 reads CASSESLAGGRNQPQHF. In DNA form, the CDR3 reads TGTGCCAGCAGTGAAAGTTTGGCAGGGGGCCGCAATCAGCCCCAGCATTTT.

This clonotype has just a few counts. The gene calls are TRBV4-1 and TRBJ2-7; no reliable D call. CDR3 length: 16 amino acids. Germline V gene lookup returns CDR1 MGHRA and CDR2 YSYEKL. Deletions cut 0 bases from V and 1 base from J, with 13 bases between. CDR3 nucleotide sequence: TGCGCCAGCAGCCAAGAAGGGCAGGACCCTTCCTACGAGCAGTACTTC. It encodes CASSQEGQDPSYEQYF.

This clonotype was picked up many times. This sequence joins TRBV3-1 and TRBJ1-1; 7 nucleotides align to TRBD1. The CDR3 spans 12 residues. CDR1 and CDR2 (germline): LGHDT, YNNKEL (reference sequence). With 5 bases clipped from V and 11 bases from J, the junction kept 8 bases outside the gene matches. The CDR3 is CASSYQTGSAFF. In DNA form, the CDR3 reads TGTGCCAGCAGCTACCAGACAGGGAGCGCTTTCTTT.

This clonotype was counted at least ten times. The chain couples TRBV19 to TRBJ1-5, with D perhaps matching TRBD1 (6 bases). CDR1 is LNHDA, CDR2 SQIVND, per germline (reference sequence). Trimming took off 8 bases at V and 0 bases at J, with 17 bases between the two ends. CDR3 length: 16 amino acids. The CDR3, as DNA: TGTGCCAGTGTTTCAGGGGACGATTATAGCAATCAGCCCCAGCATTTT. Amino acids: CASVSGDDYSNQPQHF.

This clonotype was counted many times. The V and J genes are TRBV5-1 and TRBJ2-7, with D possibly matching TRBD1 (5 bases). The V and J ends lost 3 bases and 4 bases respectively, with 14 bases between them. The germline gives CDR1 SGHRS, CDR2 YFSETQ. CDR3 length: 14 amino acids. For the CDR3, the DNA is TGCGCCAGCAGCTGGCACCCGAAGGGGTACGAGCAGTACTTC. Amino acids: CASSWHPKGYEQYF.

J is TRBJ1-2 and V is TRBV7-2, with 11 bases matching TRBD1. CDR1 SGHTA and CDR2 FQGNSA come from the germline V gene. The CDR3 sequence is 17 residues long. The J segment lost 2 bases and the V segment lost 0 bases, leaving 5 bases of the junction unmatched. CDR3 in amino acids: CASSLALGTGGNYGYTF. The CDR3 nucleotides are TGTGCCAGCAGCTTAGCGCTGGGGACAGGGGGAAACTATGGCTACACCTTC.

The chain combines TRBV5-6 with TRBJ2-7; 7 nucleotides line up with TRBD1. The junction had 7 bases not matched to a gene; V was cut back by 3 bases and J by 1 base. The CDR3 runs 15 residues. Germline-derived CDR1 and CDR2 are SGHDT and YYEEEE. CDR3: CASSWRTGTSYEQYF. The CDR3, as DNA: TGTGCCAGCAGCTGGAGGACAGGTACTTCCTACGAGCAGTACTTC. The full variable domain, with the rest looked up from reference TRBV5-6 and TRBJ2-7, is DAGVTQSPTHLIKTRGQQVTLRCSPKSGHDTVSWYQQALGQGPQFIFQYYEEEERQRGNFPDRFSGHQFPNYSSELNVNALLLGDSALYLCASSWRTGTSYEQYFGPGTRLTVT.

This clonotype was found once. The chain couples TRBV24-1 to TRBJ2-7, with TRBD1 matching over 9 bases. The J segment lost 6 bases and the V segment lost 11 bases, leaving 22 bases of the junction unmatched. This CDR3 comprises 17 residues. Germline CDR1 is KGHDR and CDR2 is SFDVKD. DNA for the CDR3: TGTGCCAGCAGCTCAAAACAAGCCGGGACAGGGAAGGGCGAGCAGTACTTC. Translated, it gives CASSSKQAGTGKGEQYF.

This clonotype was detected many times. V and J are TRBV28 and TRBJ1-5; D perhaps matches TRBD1 (5 bases). CDR1 and CDR2 from the germline V gene are MDHEN and SYDVKM. The CDR3 totals 17 residues. The V gene lost 3 bases and the J gene lost 0 bases, with 15 bases spanning the gap. CDR3: CASSLSGDQYSNQPQHF. The CDR3 nucleotides read TGTGCCAGCAGTTTGTCCGGGGACCAATATAGCAATCAGCCCCAGCATTTT. The full variable domain, in which reference TRBV28 and TRBJ1-5 provide the parts outside the CDR3, is DVKVTQSSRYLVKRTGEKVFLECVQDMDHENMFWYRQDPGLGLRLIYFSYDVKMKEKGDIPEGYSVSREKKERFSLILESASTNQTSMYLCASSLSGDQYSNQPQHFGDGTRLSIL.

There are many counts of this clonotype. With a much larger clone just one base away, this may be a read error. This sequence joins TRBV6-1 and TRBJ1-5; the D is unclear. The CDR3 extends over 14 amino acids. Germline V CDR1 and CDR2: MNHNS, SASEGT. V was clipped by 10 bases and J by 4 bases, with 17 bases between them. The CDR3 loop reads CATQFRTGNQPQHF. As DNA, the CDR3 is TGTGCCACCCAATTCCGGACGGGGAATCAGCCCCAGCATTTT.

This clonotype was found many times. The chain combines TRBV6-1 with TRBJ1-2; no firm D call. Trimming took 1 base from V and 4 from J, leaving 4 bases between them. The V gene's germline CDR1 is MNHNS and CDR2 SASEGT. The length of the CDR3 is 12 residues. In DNA form, the CDR3 reads TGTGCCAGCAGTGAAGGACCCTATGGCTACACCTTC. This sequence encodes CASSEGPYGYTF.

Only a few counts were recorded for this clonotype. The chain carries TRBV12-3 or TRBV12-4 and TRBJ1-1, with 7 bases that match TRBD1. CDR3 length: 13 residues. The J segment lost 11 bases and the V segment lost 1 base, leaving 7 bases of the junction unmatched. In DNA form, the CDR3 reads TGTGCCAGCAGTTTAGTGCAGGGGGGTGGGGCTTTCTTT. Protein product: CASSLVQGGGAFF.

This clonotype has ten or more counts. V and J are TRBV10-2 and TRBJ2-7, with D possibly TRBD2 on 6 matching bases. Germline CDR1 and CDR2: WSHSY and SAAADI. The CDR3 contains 13 residues. The V gene lost 0 bases and the J gene lost 4 bases, with 7 bases spanning the gap. The CDR3 DNA follows: TGCGCCAGCAGTGAGTCGGAGGGATACGAGCAGTACTTC. Translating it yields CASSESEGYEQYF.

Ten or more counts support this clonotype. CDR3 residues: CASSTKRGGLSHEQYF. The CDR3 DNA sequence: TGTGCCAGCAGCACAAAGCGGGGGGGCCTGTCCCACGAGCAGTACTTC. The chain employs TRBV7-6 and TRBJ2-7; TRBD2 aligns across 10 bases. This CDR3 is 16 amino acids long. The junction had 12 bases not matched to a gene; V was cut back by 5 bases and J by 5 bases. Germline assignment: CDR1 SGHVS and CDR2 FNYEAQ.

This clonotype was seen many times. J is TRBJ1-1 and V is TRBV5-1; tentatively, D is TRBD1 (5 bases). V was pared by 3 bases and J by 1 base, with 13 bases between. The germline CDR1 and CDR2 sequences are SGHRS and YFSETQ. The CDR3 covers 15 residues. The CDR3 DNA follows: TGCGCCAGCAGCTCTCTGGGGACCGAGAACACTGAAGCTTTCTTT. This codes for CASSSLGTENTEAFF. The variable domain in full, with the rest retrieved from reference TRBV5-1 and TRBJ1-1, is KAGVTQTPRYLIKTRGQQVTLSCSPISGHRSVSWYQQTPGQGLQFLFEYFSETQRNKGNFPGRFSGRQFSNSRSEMNVSTLELGDSALYLCASSSLGTENTEAFFGQGTRLTVV.

This clonotype turned up a few times. This chain uses TRBV5-1 with TRBJ1-1; perhaps TRBD1 as D (5 bases). This CDR3 comprises 11 residues. Trimming cost V 6 bases and J 6 bases, with 9 bases left between them. CDR1 and CDR2 from the germline V gene are SGHRS and YFSETQ. The CDR3, as DNA: TGCGCCAGCACCCAGGGAGCTGAAGCTTTCTTT. Its translation: CASTQGAEAFF.

This clonotype was observed a handful of times. The chain recombines TRBV20-1 with TRBJ2-5; tentatively, D is TRBD2 (5 bases). CDR1 DFQATT and CDR2 SNEGSKA come from the germline V gene (reference sequence). The ends were cut back, 0 bases at V and 1 base at J, with 9 bases in the middle. The CDR3 consists of 14 residues. In DNA form, the CDR3 reads TGCAGTGCTAGAGATTACGAGGGCCAAGAGACCCAGTACTTC. This sequence encodes CSARDYEGQETQYF.

The chain combines TRBV12-3 or TRBV12-4 with TRBJ2-3, with D perhaps TRBD1 or TRBD2 (5 bases each). The CDR3 is 16 amino acids. Trimming took off 3 bases at V and 1 base at J, with 14 bases between the two ends. The CDR3 DNA follows: TGTGCCAGCAGTTTTAGGGCGGGCAGGGGCACAGATACGCAGTATTTT. As protein: CASSFRAGRGTDTQYF.